These 26 T cell receptor beta chains were sequenced from one sample in a study of cytomegalovirus exposure and HLA in healthy donors (dated by TCRdb to the late 2010s). Library method: the immunoSEQ multiplex PCR assay. A mixture of 60 forward primers for TCR Vbeta segments and 13 reverse primers for TCR Jbeta segments was used in the multiplex PCR. Held by TCRdb, this immuneACCESS table contains in-frame sequences only and omits some clones. Under half of the omission traces to an unresolved V gene where checked; the cause of the rest is unknown. For this sample, the table gives fewer than 150,000 clones. The ten largest make up under 3.5% of the sample. Sequenced sample: PBMCs. These receptors originate from a man aged 35-49 years in good health and CMV-seronegative.

The chain carries TRBV4-2 and TRBJ2-6; TRBD2 is a possible D gene (5 bases). The V gene's germline CDR1 is LGHNA and CDR2 YNFKEQ. Trimming pared 0 bases from V and 0 bases from J, leaving 12 bases between. This CDR3 is built from 18 residues. CDR3 amino acids: CASSQEDFTDSGANVLTF. The CDR3 bases are TGTGCCAGCAGCCAAGAGGACTTCACCGACTCTGGGGCCAACGTCCTGACTTTC.

V gene TRBV28 combines with J gene TRBJ1-4; D uncertain. V was shortened by 3 bases and J by 5 bases, with 16 bases between the two germline ends. The CDR3 contains 16 residues. Germline V gene sequence: CDR1 MDHEN, CDR2 SYDVKM. The CDR3 DNA reads as TGTGCCAGCAGTTTTCCAATGACGGGGTCGAATGAAAAACTGTTTTTT. This encodes CASSFPMTGSNEKLFF.

V is TRBV2 and J is TRBJ1-3; a weak D match, TRBD1 (6 bases). Between the trimmed V and J ends, which lost 4 bases and 0 bases, there was a span of 13 bases. The CDR3 covers 16 residues. Germline loops: CDR1 SNHLY, CDR2 FYNNEI. This chain's CDR3 is CASSVYGQFSGNTIYF. The CDR3 DNA is TGTGCCAGCAGTGTATATGGACAGTTCTCTGGAAACACCATATATTTT.

This chain uses TRBV6-5 with TRBJ2-1; 10 nucleotides align to TRBD2. The ends lost 0 bases at V and 7 bases at J; junction bases unmatched: 3. The germline CDR1 and CDR2 sequences are MNHEY and SVGAGI. CDR3 size: 15 residues. The CDR3 nucleotides are TGTGCCAGCAGTTACTCGAAGCGGGGGGGTAATGAGCAGTTCTTC. Amino acids: CASSYSKRGGNEQFF.

As regards this clone: Other DNA sequences in the same sample also yield this CDR3. The gene calls are TRBV11-2 and TRBJ2-7, with 8 bases identical to TRBD1. The CDR3 spans 14 residues. The J segment lost 1 base and the V segment lost 5 bases, leaving 4 bases of the junction unmatched. CDR1 SGHAT and CDR2 FQNNGV come from the germline V gene. The CDR3, as DNA: TGTGCCAGCAGCCCTGGGACAGGATCCTACGAGCAGTACTTC. Protein sequence: CASSPGTGSYEQYF.

This chain connects TRBV7-3 to TRBJ2-5, with 9 positions matching TRBD2. CDR1 is SGHTA, CDR2 FQGTGA, per germline. The junction had 3 bases not matched to a gene; V was cut back by 6 bases and J by 4 bases. The CDR3 has 13 amino acids. CDR3 sequence (DNA): TGTGCCAGCAGTTTAGCGGGGGTAGAGACCCAGTACTTC. Translated: CASSLAGVETQYF.

The V and J genes are TRBV4-1 and TRBJ2-3; TRBD2 aligns across 14 bases. Germline V gene lookup returns CDR1 MGHRA and CDR2 YSYEKL. Trimming at V came to 1 base and at J to 3 bases, leaving 6 bases not matched to a gene. The CDR3 has 18 amino acids. CDR3: CASSQGTSGGFLTDTQYF. Here the CDR3 DNA reads TGCGCCAGCAGCCAAGGGACTAGCGGGGGGTTCCTTACAGATACGCAGTATTTT.

The chain employs TRBV6-5 and TRBJ1-2; possible D gene TRBD1, 6 bases. The CDR3 consists of 13 residues. V lost 4 bases, J lost 3 bases, and 9 bases lay in between. Per the germline V gene, CDR1 is MNHEY and CDR2 is SVGAGI. The CDR3 DNA reads TGTGCCAGCAGTTCTCGGACAGACTATGGCTACACCTTC. It translates to CASSSRTDYGYTF.

V gene TRBV15 combines with J gene TRBJ1-5; TRBD1 aligns across 8 bases. This CDR3 comprises 15 residues. CDR1 and CDR2 (germline): LNHNV, YYDKDF (reference sequence). The ends lost 3 bases at V and 2 bases at J; junction bases unmatched: 3. The CDR3 DNA sequence: TGTGCCACCAGCAGTACAGGGGGGGGCAATCAGCCCCAGCATTTT. Protein: CATSSTGGGNQPQHF. Full variable domain (outside the CDR3, taken from reference TRBV15 and TRBJ1-5): DAMVIQNPRYQVTQFGKPVTLSCSQTLNHNVMYWYQQKSSQAPKLLFHYYDKDFNNEADTPDNFQSRRPNTSFCFLDIRSPGLGDTAMYLCATSSTGGGNQPQHFGDGTRLSIL.

The chain couples TRBV7-9 to TRBJ1-1, with TRBD1 identical over 7 bases. Trimming cost V 7 bases and J 1 base; bases outside gene matches: 6. Germline loops: CDR1 SEHNR, CDR2 FQNEAQ (reference sequence). The CDR3 sequence is 14 residues long. CDR3 sequence (DNA): TGTGCCAGCAACCCGAGGACAGGGAACACTGAAGCTTTCTTT. It translates to CASNPRTGNTEAFF. The complete variable domain, with remaining parts taken from reference TRBV7-9 and TRBJ1-1, reads DTGVSQNPRHKITKRGQNVTFRCDPISEHNRLYWYRQTLGQGPEFLTYFQNEAQLEKSRLLSDRFSAERPKGSFSTLEIQRTEQGDSAMYLCASNPRTGNTEAFFGQGTRLTVV.

V and J are TRBV7-2 and TRBJ1-2; tentatively, D is TRBD1 (6 bases). The V and J ends lost 5 bases and 5 bases respectively, with 9 bases between them. The length of the CDR3 is 12 residues. Germline V CDR1 and CDR2: SGHTA, FQGNSA. This CDR3 is CASSPGQYGYTF. In DNA, the CDR3 is TGTGCCAGCAGCCCTGGACAGTATGGCTACACCTTC.

The rearrangement uses TRBV6-5 and TRBJ2-3; TRBD2 matches at 8 bases. This CDR3 is 14 amino acids long. Trimming cost V 6 bases and J 5 bases; bases outside gene matches: 7. Germline values: CDR1 MNHEY, CDR2 SVGAGI. The CDR3 spells CASSERGSGDTQYF. In DNA form, the CDR3 reads TGTGCCAGCAGCGAGCGGGGGAGCGGAGATACGCAGTATTTT.

J is TRBJ2-7 and V is TRBV5-6, with D perhaps TRBD2 (5 bases). The ends were cut back, 4 bases at V and 3 bases at J, with 11 bases in the middle. Germline values: CDR1 SGHDT, CDR2 YYEEEE. This CDR3 is built from 13 residues. In DNA, the CDR3 is TGTGCCAGCAGCCGGGGTGTGGACTACGAGCAGTACTTC. The encoded protein is CASSRGVDYEQYF.

This sequence joins TRBV5-3 and TRBJ2-4; tentative D call: TRBD1 (6 bases). TRBV5-3 is identified as an open reading frame with a role that is uncertain. Between the trimmed V and J ends, which lost 3 bases and 0 bases, there was a span of 13 bases. The CDR3 runs to 16 residues. CDR3 in amino acids: CARSSDSTVAKNIQYF. The CDR3 coding sequence is TGTGCCAGAAGCTCGGACAGCACTGTAGCCAAAAACATTCAGTACTTC.

The chain carries TRBV5-1 and TRBJ1-1; 12 nucleotides agree with TRBD1. The CDR3 loop spans 16 amino acids. Germline-derived CDR1 and CDR2 are SGHRS and YFSETQ. V trimming: 3 bases; J trimming: 4 bases; junction bases outside the gene matches: 7. The CDR3 reads CASSSGTGGFGTEAFF. DNA for the CDR3: TGCGCCAGCAGCTCCGGGACAGGGGGCTTCGGCACTGAAGCTTTCTTT.

The V call is TRBV7-2, the J call TRBJ2-2, with TRBD2 matching over 12 bases. V lost 5 bases and J lost 4; bases outside the gene matches: 11. Germline V CDR1 and CDR2: SGHTA, FQGNSA. This CDR3 region has 18 residues. The CDR3 sequence: CASSPGLAGTLGTGELFF. The CDR3 coding sequence is TGTGCCAGCAGCCCCGGACTAGCGGGGACCCTGGGCACCGGGGAGCTGTTTTTT.

This chain uses TRBV29-1 with TRBJ2-7; weak D call: TRBD2 (5 bases). Germline V gene data show CDR1 as SQVTM and CDR2 as ANQGSEA. The CDR3 is 11 amino acids. The V and J ends lost 4 bases and 13 bases respectively, with 17 bases between them. The CDR3 reads CSVGSVPRGYF. The CDR3 coding sequence is TGCAGCGTTGGGAGTGTCCCACGGGGATACTTC.

The V and J genes are TRBV28 and TRBJ1-2; 10 bases are a match to TRBD1. Looked up from germline, CDR1 is MDHEN and CDR2 is SYDVKM. Trimming removed 6 bases from V and 6 bases from J; junction bases left unmatched: 4. The CDR3 covers 13 residues. The CDR3 DNA follows: TGTGCCAGCAGCCGCGGGACAGGGGATGGCTACACCTTC. Protein product: CASSRGTGDGYTF.

The V and J genes are TRBV7-2 and TRBJ2-2; TRBD2 agrees at 11 bases. Germline values: CDR1 SGHTA, CDR2 FQGNSA. Unmatched junction bases numbered 7, after V lost 5 bases and J lost 5 bases. The CDR3 consists of 16 residues. CDR3 DNA: TGTGCCAGCAGCCCCCTGGGACTAGCGGCAACCGGGGAGCTGTTTTTT. Its translation: CASSPLGLAATGELFF.

V gene TRBV19 combines with J gene TRBJ1-1, with 9 bases that match TRBD1. The CDR3 consists of 16 residues. With 3 bases clipped from V and 5 bases from J, the junction kept 10 bases outside the gene matches. From germline, CDR1 is LNHDA and CDR2 SQIVND (reference sequence). The CDR3 region has the DNA TGTGCCAGTAGTATGGCTCGGAGGGACAGGGAAACTGAAGCTTTCTTT. Encoded protein: CASSMARRDRETEAFF.

The rearrangement joins TRBV9 to TRBJ2-3; 7 bases map to TRBD1. This CDR3 has 17 amino acids. V was clipped by 4 bases and J by 4 bases; unmatched bases: 15. Germline V CDR1 and CDR2: SGDLS, YYNGEE. Here the CDR3 DNA reads TGTGCCAGCAGCACGCCGGGACAGCCTCCTGGTCCAGATACGCAGTATTTT. This gives the protein CASSTPGQPPGPDTQYF. The entire variable domain, with the rest obtained from reference TRBV9 and TRBJ2-3, is as follows: DSGVTQTPKHLITATGQRVTLRCSPRSGDLSVYWYQQSLDQGLQFLIQYYNGEERAKGNILERFSAQQFPDLHSELNLSSLELGDSALYFCASSTPGQPPGPDTQYFGPGTRLTVL.

Details on this clone: Lacking the conserved final phenylalanine or tryptophan, this CDR3 likely reflects a read error. This rearrangement joins TRBV5-1 to TRBJ2-6; D may be TRBD1 (6 bases). V was shortened by 4 bases and J by 6 bases, with 23 bases between the two germline ends. Germline V gives CDR1 SGHRS, CDR2 YFSETQ. This CDR3 is 18 amino acids long. The CDR3 coding sequence is TGCGCCAGCAGCCGTGGGGGCAGCGAGCTTCGATCGGCCAACGTCCTGACTCTC. Translated, it gives CASSRGGSELRSANVLTL.

The chain combines TRBV15 with TRBJ1-2, with 8 positions matching TRBD1. Germline-derived CDR1 and CDR2 are LNHNV and YYDKDF (reference sequence). The CDR3 sequence is 13 residues long. J lost 0 bases, V lost 8 bases, and 2 bases had no gene match. The CDR3: CATRTGTNYGYTF. The CDR3 DNA follows: TGTGCCACCCGGACAGGGACTAACTATGGCTACACCTTC.

J is TRBJ2-3 and V is TRBV5-1, with 8 nucleotides matching TRBD2. This CDR3 region has 17 residues. The germline gives CDR1 SGHRS, CDR2 YFSETQ. V dropped 2 bases and J dropped 2; count of bases not matched to a gene: 10. The CDR3 loop reads CASSLSGGTLYTDTQYF. The CDR3 DNA sequence: TGCGCCAGCAGCTTAAGCGGGGGCACCCTGTACACAGATACGCAGTATTTT.

This rearrangement joins TRBV9 to TRBJ1-2, with 8 bases that match TRBD1. The V segment lost 0 bases and the J segment 5 bases; nucleotides outside the gene matches: 9. The CDR3 is 16 amino acids. Per the germline V gene, CDR1 is SGDLS and CDR2 is YYNGEE. The CDR3: CASSVDQAGGMYGYTF. CDR3 DNA sequence: TGTGCCAGCAGCGTAGATCAGGCAGGGGGCATGTATGGCTACACCTTC.

CDR3 residues: CASSPYREHYGYTF. CDR3 bases: TGTGCCAGCAGCCCCTACAGGGAACACTATGGCTACACCTTC. The V call is TRBV2, the J call TRBJ1-2, with a possible D match to TRBD1 (6 bases). The ends were cut back, 6 bases at V and 3 bases at J, with 14 bases in the middle. This CDR3 is 14 amino acids long. From germline, CDR1 is SNHLY and CDR2 FYNNEI.